This entry concerns a single T cell receptor (beta chain). The authors spiked synthetic TCR analog templates into each PCR. The assay was immunoSEQ multiplex PCR, and TCRdb's table has in-frame clones only and misses some. The table has under 150,000 clones, about 89% seen once; the top ten hold roughly 1.8%. This sample was included in a study of PD-L1 blockade in urothelial cancer. In the study overall: Atezolizumab at 1,200 mg intravenously every 3 weeks was started by patients in 2014. Patients with male sex and bladder-origin urothelial cancer accounted for twenty-five of 29 enrolled. Typically, measured as a median, blood samples had approximately 130,000 T cells.

Time point: peripheral blood 6 weeks after treatment start. V shed 3 bases and J shed 6 bases, with 4 bases lying between them. CDR3 length equals 10 residues. CDR1 is SQVTM and CDR2 is ANQGSEA in the germline V gene. The chain uses TRBV29-1 and TRBJ2-3; D gene uncertain. The sample was PBMCs, taken around atezolizumab (anti-PD-L1) treatment. This TCR was recovered from a man in his 60s with urothelial cancer. CDR3 sequence: CSVEEDTQYF. The CDR3 DNA is TGCAGCGTTGAGGAGGATACGCAGTATTTT.